These 25 T cell receptor beta chains were sequenced from one sample in a study of CD8 T cells in Susac syndrome. RNA amounts of about 0.45 to 1 ug underwent reverse transcription with random hexamers. In TCRdb, the immunoSEQ multiplex PCR reads were re-called with MiXCR into one record per CDR3 protein. In the table there are about 180,000 distinct CDR3 sequences, roughly 94% of which are singletons. The sequenced sample consisted of CD4+ T cells from PBMCs. The source of these receptors is a human donor with Susac syndrome.

CDR3: CASSLGDRGNTEAFF. The CDR3 DNA reads as TGTGCCAGCAGCTTAGGGGACAGGGGGAACACTGAAGCTTTCTTT. The V and J genes are TRBV11-2 and TRBJ1-1, with 10 positions matching TRBD1. The CDR3 is 15 residues long. Germline V lookup: CDR1 SGHAT, CDR2 FQNNGV. After removal of 1 base from V and 1 base from J, the junction contained 0 bases not matched to a gene.

The CDR3 sequence: CASSRGNRDGLETQYF. Written as DNA, the CDR3 is TGTGCCAGCAGCCGGGGGAACAGGGATGGCCTGGAGACCCAGTACTTC. V and J are TRBV7-9 and TRBJ2-5; tentatively, D is TRBD1 or TRBD2 (6 bases each). Germline CDR1 SEHNR, CDR2 FQNEAQ (reference sequence). V lost 5 bases and J 5 bases, leaving 21 bases between the germline ends. The CDR3 has 16 amino acids.

The chain uses TRBV5-1 and TRBJ1-2; D is uncertain. Germline V gene lookup returns CDR1 SGHRS and CDR2 YFSETQ. The CDR3 spans 13 residues. V lost 0 bases, J lost 4 bases, and 7 bases lay in between. CDR3 coding DNA: TGCGCCAGCAGCTTGGAGGGAATCTATGGCTACACCTTC. Translating it yields CASSLEGIYGYTF. The variable domain in full, completed from reference TRBV5-1 and TRBJ1-2, reads KAGVTQTPRYLIKTRGQQVTLSCSPISGHRSVSWYQQTPGQGLQFLFEYFSETQRNKGNFPGRFSGRQFSNSRSEMNVSTLELGDSALYLCASSLEGIYGYTFGSGTRLTVV.

This chain links TRBV6-5 with TRBJ2-2, with D maybe TRBD1 (5 bases). Trimming pared 0 bases from V and 7 bases from J, leaving 9 bases between. The CDR3 is 14 amino acids. Germline V gives CDR1 MNHEY, CDR2 SVGAGI. Here the CDR3 DNA reads TGTGCCAGCAGTTACTCGACAGCCCGCGGGGAGCTGTTTTTT. It encodes CASSYSTARGELFF.

V gene TRBV2 combines with J gene TRBJ1-2, with D possibly being TRBD1 (5 bases). Germline loops: CDR1 SNHLY, CDR2 FYNNEI. The V end was cut by 0 bases, the J end by 3 bases, with 8 bases between. The length of the CDR3 is 14 residues. CDR3 sequence reads: CASSEALGDYGYTF. CDR3 nucleotides: TGTGCCAGCAGTGAAGCGTTAGGGGACTATGGCTACACCTTC.

The CDR3 spells CASSDGQRTNEQFF. DNA for the CDR3: TGCGCCAGCAGTGACGGACAGAGAACCAATGAGCAGTTCTTC. The chain employs TRBV10-2 and TRBJ2-1; tentative D call: TRBD1 (6 bases). Trimming stripped 3 bases from V and 6 bases from J, with 12 bases between. Germline loops: CDR1 WSHSY, CDR2 SAAADI. The CDR3 has 14 residues.

The genes are TRBV5-1 and TRBJ2-5, with 8 bases fitting TRBD1. Germline loops: CDR1 SGHRS, CDR2 YFSETQ. The length of the CDR3 is 14 residues. The trim removed 4 bases at V and 7 bases at J, leaving 9 bases unmatched. The chain's CDR3 is CASSGQGTRGTQYF. The CDR3 DNA reads TGCGCCAGCAGCGGACAGGGTACGCGGGGGACCCAGTACTTC.

The chain carries TRBV7-6 and TRBJ1-2; no firm D call. V shed 5 bases and J shed 7 bases, with 14 bases lying between them. Germline-derived CDR1 and CDR2 are SGHVS and FNYEAQ. The CDR3 extends over 13 amino acids. The CDR3 DNA follows: TGTGCCAGCAGCCCGCTCGGGGAACTTGGCTACACCTTC. Translating it yields CASSPLGELGYTF.

V and J are TRBV24-1 and TRBJ2-3, with 7 nucleotides matching TRBD2. The germline CDR1 and CDR2 sequences are KGHDR and SFDVKD. CDR3 length: 16 residues. The trim removed 1 base at V and 0 bases at J, leaving 3 bases unmatched. The CDR3 is CATSDFGEGSTDTQYF. CDR3 nucleotide sequence: TGTGCCACCAGTGATTTTGGGGAGGGGAGCACAGATACGCAGTATTTT.

CDR3 sequence (DNA): TGCAGCGTTGGAGGGACTACTGCCTACGAGCAGTACTTC. The encoded protein is CSVGGTTAYEQYF. The V and J genes are TRBV29-1 and TRBJ2-7; 7 positions match TRBD2. Trimming at V came to 4 bases and at J to 2 bases, leaving 5 bases not matched to a gene. Germline V gives CDR1 SQVTM, CDR2 ANQGSEA. CDR3 length: 13 residues.

The V call is TRBV11-1, the J call TRBJ1-6, with a possible D match to TRBD1 (6 bases). The CDR3 covers 13 residues. V was pared by 3 bases and J by 10 bases, with 10 bases between. Germline assignment: CDR1 SGHAT and CDR2 FQDESV (reference sequence). CDR3 amino acids: CASSFRRGSPLHF. CDR3 bases: TGTGCCAGCAGCTTTCGCAGGGGATCACCCCTCCACTTT.

J is TRBJ2-7 and V is TRBV9; 9 nucleotides agree with TRBD2. J gave up 4 bases and V 0 bases, and 8 bases lay outside the gene matches. Germline loops: CDR1 SGDLS, CDR2 YYNGEE. The CDR3 totals 16 residues. The CDR3 loop is CASSVGGVAGEYEQYF. In nucleotides, the CDR3 is TGTGCCAGCAGCGTAGGTGGGGTAGCGGGGGAGTACGAGCAGTACTTC.

This chain connects TRBV5-8 to TRBJ2-7; D is unresolved. The CDR3 length is 15 residues. The ends were cut back, 3 bases at V and 1 base at J, with 14 bases in the middle. Germline V CDR1 and CDR2: SGHTS, YDEGEE. CDR3 bases: TGTGCCAGCAGCTCCGGCCCCCAGCCTTCCTACGAGCAGTACTTC. Protein sequence: CASSSGPQPSYEQYF.

V usage is TRBV2 and J usage is TRBJ1-5; D uncertain. CDR1 SNHLY and CDR2 FYNNEI come from the germline V gene. Trimming took off 4 bases at V and 0 bases at J, with 13 bases between the two ends. CDR3 length: 16 amino acids. In DNA, the CDR3 is TGTGCCAGCAGTGTGGCCTATGCGGATAGCAATCAGCCCCAGCATTTT. Protein product: CASSVAYADSNQPQHF.

This chain joins TRBV2 and TRBJ2-5; 7 positions agree with TRBD1. Germline values: CDR1 SNHLY, CDR2 FYNNEI. CDR3 length equals 15 residues. The ends lost 2 bases at V and 2 bases at J; junction bases unmatched: 5. The CDR3 DNA sequence: TGTGCCAGCAGTGAAAGGGGGCAGAGACAAGAGACCCAGTACTTC. This sequence encodes CASSERGQRQETQYF.

This clonotype was observed a single time. The genes are TRBV7-2 and TRBJ1-2; D may be TRBD1 (5 bases). Germline V gene data show CDR1 as SGHTA and CDR2 as FQGNSA. Between the trimmed V and J ends, which lost 2 bases and 6 bases, there was a span of 7 bases. The length of the CDR3 is 12 residues. The CDR3 sequence is CASSLQGHGYTF. The CDR3 DNA reads TGTGCCAGCAGCTTACAGGGCCATGGCTACACCTTC.

The rearrangement uses TRBV3-1 and TRBJ2-7, with TRBD1 as a possible D gene (6 bases). V lost 1 base to trimming and J lost 3 bases, with 13 bases between them. The germline CDR1 and CDR2 sequences are LGHDT and YNNKEL (reference sequence). The length of the CDR3 is 15 residues. The CDR3 loop is CASSQVTGRNYEQYF. CDR3 nucleotide sequence: TGTGCCAGCAGCCAAGTTACAGGGCGCAACTACGAGCAGTACTTC.

The V call is TRBV20-1, the J call TRBJ2-5, with 7 bases that match TRBD2. Germline V gene data show CDR1 as DFQATT and CDR2 as SNEGSKA (reference sequence). Trimming at V came to 0 bases and at J to 2 bases, leaving 6 bases not matched to a gene. This CDR3 is 15 amino acids long. This chain's CDR3 is CSARDGAGKQETQYF. CDR3 DNA: TGCAGTGCTAGAGACGGAGCGGGGAAACAAGAGACCCAGTACTTC.

V is TRBV20-1 and J is TRBJ2-5, with 13 bases fitting TRBD2. CDR3 length equals 15 residues. Germline V gives CDR1 DFQATT, CDR2 SNEGSKA (reference sequence). V lost 6 bases and J lost 3; bases outside the gene matches: 7. CDR3 in amino acids: CSADTSGGGKETQYF. DNA for the CDR3: TGCAGTGCCGACACTAGCGGGGGGGGGAAAGAGACCCAGTACTTC.

The chain links TRBV19 to TRBJ2-6, with no clear D. Germline CDR1 LNHDA, CDR2 SQIVND (reference sequence). Trimming left V 6 bases short and J 4 bases short, with 13 bases between. The CDR3 sequence is 15 residues long. The CDR3 sequence: CASRDGSLGANVLTF. The CDR3 DNA reads as TGTGCCAGTAGGGACGGATCTCTCGGGGCCAACGTCCTGACTTTC.

This chain connects TRBV19 to TRBJ2-5, with a possible D match to TRBD1 (6 bases). The germline gives CDR1 LNHDA, CDR2 SQIVND (reference sequence). V lost 8 bases and J lost 2, with 12 bases in between. The CDR3 covers 13 residues. CDR3 amino acids: CASSGDRQETQYF. CDR3 DNA: TGTGCCAGTTCCGGTGACAGGCAAGAGACCCAGTACTTC.

V usage is TRBV29-1 and J usage is TRBJ2-1; a possible D gene is TRBD1 (6 bases). Trimming left V 3 bases short and J 7 bases short, with 16 bases between. The germline gives CDR1 SQVTM, CDR2 ANQGSEA. The CDR3 extends over 14 amino acids. In DNA form, the CDR3 reads TGCAGCGTTGAGGGACACTTTATCGGGAATGAGCAGTTCTTC. Amino acid sequence: CSVEGHFIGNEQFF.

This clonotype was detected only once. This chain uses TRBV5-8 with TRBJ1-1; 7 bases map to TRBD1. After removal of 2 bases from V and 4 bases from J, the junction contained 11 bases not matched to a gene. The length of the CDR3 is 16 residues. Germline CDR1 reads SGHTS; CDR2 reads YDEGEE. The CDR3 sequence: CASSFMVDREGTEAFF. In DNA form, the CDR3 reads TGTGCCAGCAGCTTTATGGTCGACAGGGAGGGCACTGAAGCTTTCTTT. Complete variable domain (other parts from reference TRBV5-8 and TRBJ1-1): EAGVTQSPTHLIKTRGQQATLRCSPISGHTSVYWYQQALGLGLQFLLWYDEGEERNRGNFPPRFSGRQFPNYSSELNVNALELEDSALYLCASSFMVDREGTEAFFGQGTRLTVV.

The chain uses TRBV5-1 and TRBJ1-4; no clear D gene. Trimming pared 3 bases from V and 3 bases from J, leaving 12 bases between. This CDR3 region has 15 residues. Germline CDR1 is SGHRS and CDR2 is YFSETQ. This chain's CDR3 is CASSSNGRANEKLFF. The DNA for the CDR3 is TGCGCCAGCAGCTCGAACGGGAGGGCTAATGAAAAACTGTTTTTT.

The V gene is TRBV29-1, the J gene TRBJ2-5, with a weak D call TRBD1 (8 bases). The CDR3 has 12 amino acids. Germline-derived CDR1 and CDR2 are SQVTM and ANQGSEA. The ends were cut back, 8 bases at V and 5 bases at J, with 15 bases in the middle. DNA of the CDR3: TGCAGCACTACAGGGGGGGTGGAGACCCAGTACTTC. Residues: CSTTGGVETQYF.